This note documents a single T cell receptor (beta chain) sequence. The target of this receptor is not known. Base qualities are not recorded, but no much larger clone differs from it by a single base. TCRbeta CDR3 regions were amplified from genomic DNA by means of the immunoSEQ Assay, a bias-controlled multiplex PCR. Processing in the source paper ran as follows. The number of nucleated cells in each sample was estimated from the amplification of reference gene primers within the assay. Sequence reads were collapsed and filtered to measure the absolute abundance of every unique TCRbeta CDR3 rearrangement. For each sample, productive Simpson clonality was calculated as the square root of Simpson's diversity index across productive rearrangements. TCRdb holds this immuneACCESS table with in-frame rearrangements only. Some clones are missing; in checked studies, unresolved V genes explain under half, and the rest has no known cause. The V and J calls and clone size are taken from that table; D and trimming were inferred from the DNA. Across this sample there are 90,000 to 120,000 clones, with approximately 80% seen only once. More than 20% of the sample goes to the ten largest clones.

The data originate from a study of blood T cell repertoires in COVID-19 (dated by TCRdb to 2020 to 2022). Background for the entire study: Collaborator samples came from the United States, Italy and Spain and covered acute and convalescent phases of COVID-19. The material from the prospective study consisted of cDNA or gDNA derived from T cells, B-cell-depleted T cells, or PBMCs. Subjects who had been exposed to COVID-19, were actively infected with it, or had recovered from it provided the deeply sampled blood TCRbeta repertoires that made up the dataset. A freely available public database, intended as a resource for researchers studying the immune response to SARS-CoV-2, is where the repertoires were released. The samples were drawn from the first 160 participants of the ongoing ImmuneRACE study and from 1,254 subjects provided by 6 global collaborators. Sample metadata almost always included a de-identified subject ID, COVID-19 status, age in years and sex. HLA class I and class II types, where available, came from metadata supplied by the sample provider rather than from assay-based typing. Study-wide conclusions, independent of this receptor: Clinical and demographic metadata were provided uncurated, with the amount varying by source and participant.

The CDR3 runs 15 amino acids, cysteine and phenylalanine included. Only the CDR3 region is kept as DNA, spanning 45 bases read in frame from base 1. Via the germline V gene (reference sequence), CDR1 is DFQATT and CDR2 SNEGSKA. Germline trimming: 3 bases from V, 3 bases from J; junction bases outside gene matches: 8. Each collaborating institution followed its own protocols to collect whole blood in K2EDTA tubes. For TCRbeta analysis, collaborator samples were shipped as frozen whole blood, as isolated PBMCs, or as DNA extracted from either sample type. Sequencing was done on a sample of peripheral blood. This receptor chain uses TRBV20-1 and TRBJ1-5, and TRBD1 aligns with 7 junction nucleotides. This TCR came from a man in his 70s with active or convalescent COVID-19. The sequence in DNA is TGCAGTGCTAGTGTAGGGGGCAGGAACAATCAGCCCCAGCATTTT. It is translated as CSASVGGRNNQPQHF.